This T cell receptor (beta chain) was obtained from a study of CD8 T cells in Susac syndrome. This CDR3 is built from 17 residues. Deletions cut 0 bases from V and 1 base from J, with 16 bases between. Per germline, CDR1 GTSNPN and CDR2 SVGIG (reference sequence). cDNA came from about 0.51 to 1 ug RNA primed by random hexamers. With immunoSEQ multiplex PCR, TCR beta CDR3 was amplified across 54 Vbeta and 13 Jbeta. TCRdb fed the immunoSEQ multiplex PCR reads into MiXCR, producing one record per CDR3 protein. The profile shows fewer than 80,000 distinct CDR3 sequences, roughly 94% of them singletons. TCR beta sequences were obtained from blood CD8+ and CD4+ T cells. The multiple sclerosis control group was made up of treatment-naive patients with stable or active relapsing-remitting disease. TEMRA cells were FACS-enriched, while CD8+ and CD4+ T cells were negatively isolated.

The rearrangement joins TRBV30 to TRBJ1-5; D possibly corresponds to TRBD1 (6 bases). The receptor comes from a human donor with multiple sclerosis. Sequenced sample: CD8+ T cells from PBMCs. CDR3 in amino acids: CAWSVQGDFGSNQPQHF. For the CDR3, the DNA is TGTGCCTGGAGTGTACAGGGAGACTTCGGCAGCAATCAGCCCCAGCATTTT.